This TCR beta chain was obtained from a study of CD8 T cells in ankylosing spondylitis. Notes on the study in general: Disease-linked clones had a CD8+ phenotype and relatively low frequency in peripheral blood. Within ankylosing spondylitis blood, a TCR beta motif made up of seven or eight highly homologous variants appeared to be characteristic.

Germline lookup yields CDR1 MNHNS and CDR2 SASEGT. V was cut by 0 bases and J by 4 bases, with 4 bases left in between. This CDR3 is built from 12 residues. TCRdb fed the 5' RACE reads into MiXCR, producing one record per CDR3 protein. The table includes about 130,000 distinct CDR3 sequences, about 13% detected once. This clonotype was detected many times. Its antigen is currently unknown. The sample comprised blood, either unsorted or a sorted T cell fraction (not recorded which). The source is a female donor with ankylosing spondylitis or in good health (not recorded which). The rearrangement joins TRBV6-1 to TRBJ2-7, with D uncertain. CDR3 amino acids: CASSEARYEQYF. The DNA of the CDR3 is TGTGCCAGCAGTGAAGCGAGGTACGAGCAGTACTTC.